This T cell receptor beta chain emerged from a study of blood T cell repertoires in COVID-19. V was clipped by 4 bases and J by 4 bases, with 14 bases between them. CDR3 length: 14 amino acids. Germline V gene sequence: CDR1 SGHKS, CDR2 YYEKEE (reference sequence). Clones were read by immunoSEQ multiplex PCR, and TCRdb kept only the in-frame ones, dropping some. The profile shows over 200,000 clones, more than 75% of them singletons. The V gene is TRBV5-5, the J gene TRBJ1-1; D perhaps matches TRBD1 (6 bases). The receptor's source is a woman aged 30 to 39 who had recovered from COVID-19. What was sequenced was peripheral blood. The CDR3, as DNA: TGTGCCAGCAGCCCAAGGACAGTGAGCACTGAAGCTTTCTTT. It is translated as CASSPRTVSTEAFF.